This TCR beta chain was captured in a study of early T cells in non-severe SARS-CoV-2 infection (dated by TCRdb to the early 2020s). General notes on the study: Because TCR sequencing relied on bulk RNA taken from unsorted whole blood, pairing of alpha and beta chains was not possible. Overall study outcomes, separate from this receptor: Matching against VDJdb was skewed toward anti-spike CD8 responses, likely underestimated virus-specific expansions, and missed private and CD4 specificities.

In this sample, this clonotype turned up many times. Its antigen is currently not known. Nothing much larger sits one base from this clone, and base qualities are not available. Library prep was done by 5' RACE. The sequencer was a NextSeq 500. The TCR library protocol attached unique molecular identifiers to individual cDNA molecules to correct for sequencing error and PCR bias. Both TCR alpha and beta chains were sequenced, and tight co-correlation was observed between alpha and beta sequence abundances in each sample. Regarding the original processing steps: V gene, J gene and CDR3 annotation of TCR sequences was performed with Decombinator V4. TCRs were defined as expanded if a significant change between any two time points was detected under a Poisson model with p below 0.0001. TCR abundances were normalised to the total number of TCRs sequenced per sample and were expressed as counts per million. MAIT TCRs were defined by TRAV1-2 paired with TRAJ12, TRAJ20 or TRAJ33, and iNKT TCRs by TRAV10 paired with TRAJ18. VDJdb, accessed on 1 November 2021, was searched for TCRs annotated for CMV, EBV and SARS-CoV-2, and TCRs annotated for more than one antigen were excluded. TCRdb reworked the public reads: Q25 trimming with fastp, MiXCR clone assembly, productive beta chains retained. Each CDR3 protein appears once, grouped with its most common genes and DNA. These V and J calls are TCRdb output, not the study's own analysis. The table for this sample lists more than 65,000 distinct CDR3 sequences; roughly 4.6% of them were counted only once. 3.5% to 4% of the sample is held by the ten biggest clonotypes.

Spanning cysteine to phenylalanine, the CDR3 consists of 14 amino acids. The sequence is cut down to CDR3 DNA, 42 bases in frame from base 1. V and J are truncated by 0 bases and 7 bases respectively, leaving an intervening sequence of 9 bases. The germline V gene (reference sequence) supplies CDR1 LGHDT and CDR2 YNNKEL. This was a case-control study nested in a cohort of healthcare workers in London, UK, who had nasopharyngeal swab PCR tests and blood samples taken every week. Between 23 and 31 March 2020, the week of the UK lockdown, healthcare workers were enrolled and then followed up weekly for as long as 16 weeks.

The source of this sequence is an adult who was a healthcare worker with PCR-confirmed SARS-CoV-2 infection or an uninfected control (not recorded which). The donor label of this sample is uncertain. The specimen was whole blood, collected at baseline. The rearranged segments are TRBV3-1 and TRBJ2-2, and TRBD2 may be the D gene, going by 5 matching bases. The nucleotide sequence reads TGTGCCAGCAGCCAAGACGGGGAAGTCGGGGAGCTGTTTTTT. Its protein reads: CASSQDGEVGELFF.